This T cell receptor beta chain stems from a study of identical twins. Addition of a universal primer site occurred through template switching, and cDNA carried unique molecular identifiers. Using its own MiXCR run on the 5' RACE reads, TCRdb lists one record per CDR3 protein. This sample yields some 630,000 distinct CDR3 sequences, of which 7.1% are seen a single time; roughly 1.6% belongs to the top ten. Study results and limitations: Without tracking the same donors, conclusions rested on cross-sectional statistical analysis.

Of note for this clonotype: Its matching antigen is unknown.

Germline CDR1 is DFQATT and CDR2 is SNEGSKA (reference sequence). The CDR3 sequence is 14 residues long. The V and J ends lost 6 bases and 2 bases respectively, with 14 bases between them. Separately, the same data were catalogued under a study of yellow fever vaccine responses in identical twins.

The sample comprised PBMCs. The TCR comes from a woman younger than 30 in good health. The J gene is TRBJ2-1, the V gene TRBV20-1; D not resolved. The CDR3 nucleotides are TGCAGTGCCGTGAAGCGAGCAGCCTACAATGAGCAGTTCTTC. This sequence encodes CSAVKRAAYNEQFF.